Listed below are T cell receptor beta chains from one sample, sequenced in a study of T-cell memory formation after mild COVID-19. TCRdb called the 5' RACE reads again in MiXCR, with one record for every CDR3 protein. This table has approximately 100,000 distinct CDR3 sequences, 11% appearing once. Sequencing input: PBMCs or a T cell subset sorted from them (not recorded which). These TCRs come from a man aged 18-30 years who had mild COVID-19 (a few samples of this study predate the infection). Cell type and time point are not known. Both conserved end residues are part of each CDR3. A D gene is named only where the DNA matches it firmly. Rows give clone size only sometimes, using once, few, many, or a class for an expanded clone.

length: 14; V: TRBV7-9; D: -; size: -; J: TRBJ1-2; DNA: TGTGCCAGCAGACGCCCGGGGCCTAACTATGGCTACACCTTC; CDR3: CASRRPGPNYGYTF
length: 13; V: TRBV6-2/TRBV6-3; D: -; size: -; J: TRBJ2-3; DNA: TGTGCCAGCAGTTACTCGAAGGGGGATACGCAGTATTTT; CDR3: CASSYSKGDTQYF
length: 14; V: TRBV7-9; D: -; size: few; J: TRBJ2-3; DNA: TGTGCCAGCAGCTTAGCAGCAGGTCCCGATACGCAGTATTTT; CDR3: CASSLAAGPDTQYF
length: 12; V: TRBV4-1; D: -; size: few; J: TRBJ2-3; DNA: TGCGCCAGCAGCCAAGATGGCTGGACGCAGTATTTT; CDR3: CASSQDGWTQYF
length: 15; V: TRBV29-1; D: TRBD1; size: -; J: TRBJ2-5; DNA: TGCAGCGCTGAGGCCAGGACAGGGGGCTGGGAGACCCAGTACTTC; CDR3: CSAEARTGGWETQYF
length: 13; V: TRBV19; D: -; size: once; J: TRBJ1-6; DNA: TGTGCCAGTAGTCTGGGGGCAAATTCACCCCTCCACTTT; CDR3: CASSLGANSPLHF
length: 17; V: TRBV7-2; D: -; size: -; J: TRBJ2-1; DNA: TGTGCCAGCAGCTTAGGCCCCTGGGCAGGGGAGAACAATGAGCAGTTCTTC; CDR3: CASSLGPWAGENNEQFF
length: 16; V: TRBV11-2; D: TRBD1; size: few; J: TRBJ1-1; DNA: TGTGCCAGCAGCGCACACACATCTACAGGGGAGACTGAAGCTTTCTTT; CDR3: CASSAHTSTGETEAFF
length: 17; V: TRBV11-2; D: TRBD2; size: -; J: TRBJ2-3; DNA: TGTGCCAGCAGCTTACGTCCGGGGGGGGCGAGCACAGATACGCAGTATTTT; CDR3: CASSLRPGGASTDTQYF
length: 16; V: TRBV4-1; D: -; size: -; J: TRBJ1-5; DNA: TGCGCCAGCAGCCATGGGACACCGAATAGCAATCAGCCCCAGCATTTT; CDR3: CASSHGTPNSNQPQHF
length: 15; V: TRBV3-1; D: -; size: few; J: TRBJ1-3; DNA: TGTGCCAGCAGAAAGGGGGGGAGGCCTACCGACACCATATATTTT; CDR3: CASRKGGRPTDTIYF
length: 15; V: TRBV7-9; D: TRBD1; size: many; J: TRBJ1-5; DNA: TGTGCCAGCAGCGGAGTAGGGGGCGGAAAGCAGCCCCAGCATTTT; CDR3: CASSGVGGGKQPQHF
length: 15; V: TRBV7-9; D: TRBD1; size: few; J: TRBJ1-1; DNA: TGTGCCAGCAGCACCACAGGGGGCGGGAACACTGAAGCTTTCTTT; CDR3: CASSTTGGGNTEAFF
length: 13; V: TRBV29-1; D: -; size: many; J: TRBJ2-5; DNA: TGCAGCGTTGAAGGGCGCGAGGGAGAGACCCAGTACTTC; CDR3: CSVEGREGETQYF
length: 13; V: TRBV12-3/TRBV12-4; D: -; size: few; J: TRBJ1-2; DNA: TGTGCCAGCAGTTTACTGGGGCCCTATGGCTACACCTTC; CDR3: CASSLLGPYGYTF
length: 16; V: TRBV20-1; D: -; size: -; J: TRBJ2-1; DNA: TGCAGTGCTAGACATGTCCGGGACTCCCCAAACAATGAGCAGTTCTTC; CDR3: CSARHVRDSPNNEQFF
length: 16; V: TRBV7-9; D: -; size: -; J: TRBJ2-3; DNA: TGTGCCAGCAGCTTAAACAGGGCCCCCGGCACAGATACGCAGTATTTT; CDR3: CASSLNRAPGTDTQYF
length: 14; V: TRBV7-9; D: TRBD1; size: many; J: TRBJ1-5; DNA: TGTGCCAGCAGCGATACAGGGGGAAATCAGCCCCAGCATTTT; CDR3: CASSDTGGNQPQHF
length: 17; V: TRBV7-8; D: -; size: few; J: TRBJ2-2; DNA: TGTGCCAGCAGCTTAGCCGGCCAGACAGCCAGAGCCCGGGAGCTGTTTTTT; CDR3: CASSLAGQTARARELFF
length: 14; V: TRBV6-1; D: -; size: many; J: TRBJ1-1; DNA: TGTGCCAGCATCTACAGGGTAACGAACACTGAAGCTTTCTTT; CDR3: CASIYRVTNTEAFF
length: 15; V: TRBV7-9; D: -; size: -; J: TRBJ2-7; DNA: TGTGCCAGCAGCTTCCCCCCAGGGGCACAAGGAGAGCAGTACTTC; CDR3: CASSFPPGAQGEQYF
length: 14; V: TRBV12-3/TRBV12-4; D: -; size: few; J: TRBJ2-3; DNA: TGTGCCAGCACCCAAAGGCCGGGGACAGATACGCAGTATTTT; CDR3: CASTQRPGTDTQYF
length: 13; V: TRBV27; D: -; size: once; J: TRBJ1-1; DNA: TGTGCCAGCAGTTTACGGTTTGGGACTGAAGCTTTCTTT; CDR3: CASSLRFGTEAFF
length: 11; V: TRBV5-1; D: -; size: -; J: TRBJ2-1; DNA: TGCGCCAGCAGCCGCCTGAATGAGCAGTTCTTC; CDR3: CASSRLNEQFF